These 3 T cell receptor beta chains share one sample of origin, sequenced in a study of T cell repertoires in aging, cancer and after chemotherapy. Rearranged V-D-J TRB sequences were amplified with a mixed TRB-A/B primer pool. TCRdb analysed the multiplex PCR reads with MiXCR anew, one entry per CDR3 protein. The sample carries approximately 3,700 distinct CDR3 sequences, approximately 32% recorded once. The template was genomic DNA from peripheral blood, not RNA. Sequencing was carried out using blood. The source of these receptors is a human donor with a solid tumor.

V usage is TRBV5-5 and J usage is TRBJ2-3, with D possibly being TRBD1 or TRBD2 (5 bases each). The CDR3 runs to 16 residues. The V end was cut by 0 bases, the J end by 2 bases, with 13 bases between. Germline loops: CDR1 SGHKS, CDR2 YYEKEE (reference sequence). CDR3 coding DNA: TGTGCCAGCAGCTTGGAATCCCCCGGGACCACAGATACGCAGTATTTT. This codes for CASSLESPGTTDTQYF.

Only a few counts were recorded for this clonotype. J is TRBJ1-2 and V is TRBV20-1; D unclear. The germline V gene has CDR1 DFQATT and CDR2 SNEGSKA (reference sequence). V was pared by 3 bases and J by 0 bases, with 8 bases between. The CDR3 covers 13 residues. The CDR3 is CSARDPANYGYTF. The CDR3 DNA follows: TGCAGTGCTAGGGACCCTGCTAACTATGGCTACACCTTC.

The rearrangement uses TRBV6-1 and TRBJ1-1, with D maybe TRBD1 (5 bases). From germline, CDR1 is MNHNS and CDR2 SASEGT. The CDR3 sequence is 14 residues long. The germline V and J ends were trimmed by 6 bases and 4 bases, with 15 bases remaining between them. The CDR3 bases are TGTGCCAGCAGCCTAACCGCGAGGGGCACTGAAGCTTTCTTT. It codes for CASSLTARGTEAFF.